This record looks at one T cell receptor beta chain sequence and its context. The ends lost 4 bases at V and 4 bases at J; junction bases unmatched: 6. CDR1 SGHNT and CDR2 YYREEE come from the germline V gene (reference sequence). This CDR3 has 14 residues. TCRdb's table, derived via immunoSEQ multiplex PCR, lists solely in-frame clones and lacks some. The sample lists almost 95,000 clones, around 81% occurring once. The data derive from a study of blood T cell repertoires in COVID-19. The chain combines TRBV5-4 with TRBJ1-2; 8 positions match TRBD1. This clonotype was obtained from a man aged 55-75 years with acute or convalescent COVID-19. Sequencing was done on a sample of peripheral blood. CDR3 sequence: CASSRQGSSYGYTF. In DNA form, the CDR3 reads TGTGCCAGCAGCCGACAGGGGAGTTCCTATGGCTACACCTTC.